This T cell receptor beta chain was profiled in a study of blood T cell repertoires in COVID-19. Study details: The United States, Italy and Spain provided the acute and convalescent COVID-19 samples.

Germline CDR1 and CDR2: SEHNR and FQNEAQ (reference sequence). V lost 5 bases, J lost 3 bases, and 13 bases lay in between. The CDR3 runs 14 residues. In the 2 weeks before study entry, exposed participants met a COVID-19 case, which was PCR-confirmed or clinician-diagnosed. Authors' methods: It was from reference gene primer amplification that nucleated cell counts were estimated. Sequencing was performed with immunoSEQ multiplex PCR; in TCRdb, only in-frame clones are kept and a portion is missing. The V and J calls and clone size are taken from that table; D and trimming were inferred from the DNA. This table holds about 260,000 clones, 88% found once.

This rearrangement joins TRBV7-9 to TRBJ1-2; D is undetermined. The specimen sequenced was PBMCs or T cells enriched from blood (not recorded which). The receptor was isolated from a woman aged 40 to 55 who had been exposed to COVID-19. The DNA for the CDR3 is TGTGCCAGCAGCCGCCCCGACACCCACTATGGCTACACCTTC. Its protein product is CASSRPDTHYGYTF.